This T cell receptor (beta chain) was observed in a study of long-term antiretroviral therapy in people with HIV. Study-wide points: Upon ART, diversity increased but remained lower than transplant donor controls.

immunoSEQ v3.0 was run at survey level. Sequenced by immunoSEQ multiplex PCR; TCRdb stores in-frame clones only, minus some. This table has some 28,000 clones, over 90% appearing once. In regard to this clone: Its antigen is as yet unknown.

The length of the CDR3 is 11 residues. Germline V gene data show CDR1 as DFQATT and CDR2 as SNEGSKA (reference sequence). The V end lost 2 bases, the J end lost 5 bases, and 6 bases lay between the germline ends. The sample in question was unsorted PBMCs, obtained 6 to 6.5 years after starting antiretroviral therapy. This clonotype was sampled from a man aged 30 to 45 with HIV. The chain carries TRBV20-1 and TRBJ1-1; D is ambiguous. In DNA, the CDR3 is TGCAGTGCTAGAAAGGGAACTGAAGCTTTCTTT. This sequence encodes CSARKGTEAFF.